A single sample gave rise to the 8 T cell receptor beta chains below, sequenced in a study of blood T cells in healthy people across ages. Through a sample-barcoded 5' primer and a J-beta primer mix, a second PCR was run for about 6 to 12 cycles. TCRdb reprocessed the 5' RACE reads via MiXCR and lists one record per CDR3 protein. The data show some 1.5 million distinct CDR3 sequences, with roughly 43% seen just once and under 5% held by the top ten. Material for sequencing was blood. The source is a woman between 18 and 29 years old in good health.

CDR3 protein: CSVGALDTSTMQYF. The CDR3 coding sequence is TGCAGCGTTGGCGCCCTGGACACATCTACGATGCAGTACTTC. The chain employs TRBV29-1 and TRBJ2-7, with a tentative D call TRBD1 (5 bases). This CDR3 contains 14 residues. CDR1 and CDR2 (germline): SQVTM, ANQGSEA. Trimming cost V 4 bases and J 9 bases, with 22 bases left between them.

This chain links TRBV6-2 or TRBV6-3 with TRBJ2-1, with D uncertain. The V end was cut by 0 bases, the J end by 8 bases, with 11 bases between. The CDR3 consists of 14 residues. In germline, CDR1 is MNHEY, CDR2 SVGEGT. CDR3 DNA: TGTGCCAGCAGTTACTCGAGGCGCGGCCATGAGCAGTTCTTC. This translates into CASSYSRRGHEQFF.

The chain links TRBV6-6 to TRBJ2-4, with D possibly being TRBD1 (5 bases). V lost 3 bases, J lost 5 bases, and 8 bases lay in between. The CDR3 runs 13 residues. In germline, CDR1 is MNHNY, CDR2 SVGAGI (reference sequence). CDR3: CASSYLGENIQYF. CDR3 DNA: TGTGCCAGCAGTTATCTAGGGGAAAACATTCAGTACTTC.

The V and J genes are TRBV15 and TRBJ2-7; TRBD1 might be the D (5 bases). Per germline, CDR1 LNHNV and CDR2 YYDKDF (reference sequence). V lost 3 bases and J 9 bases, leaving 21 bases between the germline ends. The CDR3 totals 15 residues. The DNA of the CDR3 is TGTGCCACCAGCAGGGGATTCGGACAAGTATCTTGGCAGTACTTC. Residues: CATSRGFGQVSWQYF.

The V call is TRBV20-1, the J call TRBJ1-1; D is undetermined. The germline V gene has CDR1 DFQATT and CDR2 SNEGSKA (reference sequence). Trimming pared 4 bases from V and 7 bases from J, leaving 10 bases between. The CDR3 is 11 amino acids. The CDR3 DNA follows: TGCAGTGCTACTAGACCCGATGAAGCTTTCTTT. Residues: CSATRPDEAFF.

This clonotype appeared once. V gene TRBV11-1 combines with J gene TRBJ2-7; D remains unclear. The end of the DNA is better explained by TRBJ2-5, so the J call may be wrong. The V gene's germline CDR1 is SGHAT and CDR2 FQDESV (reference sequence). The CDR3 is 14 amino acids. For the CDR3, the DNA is TGTGCCAGCAGCCCCCAAGGGTTCAGGGAGACCCAGTACTTC. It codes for CASSPQGFRETQYF.

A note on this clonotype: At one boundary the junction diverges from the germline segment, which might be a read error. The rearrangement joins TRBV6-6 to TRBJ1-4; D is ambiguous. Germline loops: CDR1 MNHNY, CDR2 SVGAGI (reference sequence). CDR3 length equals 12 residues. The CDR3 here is CASRSFNERLFF. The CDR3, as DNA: TGTGCCAGCCGCAGTTTTAATGAAAGACTGTTTTTT.

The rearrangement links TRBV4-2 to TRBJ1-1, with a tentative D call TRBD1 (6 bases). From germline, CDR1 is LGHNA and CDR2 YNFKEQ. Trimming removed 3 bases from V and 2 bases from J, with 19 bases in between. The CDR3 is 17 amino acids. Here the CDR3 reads CASSHRILTGTNTEAFF. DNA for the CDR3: TGTGCCAGCAGCCATAGAATTTTAACAGGGACCAACACTGAAGCTTTCTTT.